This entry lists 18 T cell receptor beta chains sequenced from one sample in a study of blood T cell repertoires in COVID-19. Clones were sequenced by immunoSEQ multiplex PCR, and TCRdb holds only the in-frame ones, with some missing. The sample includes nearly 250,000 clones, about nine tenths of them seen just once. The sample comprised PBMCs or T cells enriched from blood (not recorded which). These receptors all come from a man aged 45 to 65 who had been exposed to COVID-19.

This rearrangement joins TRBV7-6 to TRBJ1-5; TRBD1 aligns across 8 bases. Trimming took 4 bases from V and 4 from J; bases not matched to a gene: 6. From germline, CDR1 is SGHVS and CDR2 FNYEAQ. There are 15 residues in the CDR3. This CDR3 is CASSSGQGRNQPQHF. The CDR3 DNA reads TGTGCCAGCAGCTCCGGACAGGGCCGAAATCAGCCCCAGCATTTT.

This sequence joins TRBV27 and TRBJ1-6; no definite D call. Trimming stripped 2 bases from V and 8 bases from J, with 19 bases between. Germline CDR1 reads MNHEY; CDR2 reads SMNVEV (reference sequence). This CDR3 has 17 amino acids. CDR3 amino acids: CASSLKTGPVRDSPLHF. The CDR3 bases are TGTGCCAGCAGTTTAAAGACGGGTCCCGTGCGCGATTCACCCCTCCACTTT.

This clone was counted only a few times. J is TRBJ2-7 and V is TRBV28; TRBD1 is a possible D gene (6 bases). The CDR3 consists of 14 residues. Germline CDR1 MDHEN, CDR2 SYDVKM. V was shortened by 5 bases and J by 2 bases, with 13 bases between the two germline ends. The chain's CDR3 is CASSMTGGTYEQYV. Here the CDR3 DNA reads TGTGCCAGCAGTATGACAGGTGGCACCTACGAGCAGTACGTC.

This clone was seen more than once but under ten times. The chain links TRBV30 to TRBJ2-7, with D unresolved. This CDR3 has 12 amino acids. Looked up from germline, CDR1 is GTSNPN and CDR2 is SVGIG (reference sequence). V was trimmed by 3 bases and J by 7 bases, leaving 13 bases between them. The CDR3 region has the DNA TGTGCCTGGAGCGAGCGCGGAACAGAGCAGTACTTC. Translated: CAWSERGTEQYF.

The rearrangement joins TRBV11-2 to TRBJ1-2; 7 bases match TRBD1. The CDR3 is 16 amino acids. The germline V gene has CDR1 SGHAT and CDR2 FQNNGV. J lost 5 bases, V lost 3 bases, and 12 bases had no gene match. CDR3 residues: CASSFLLNRGNYGYTF. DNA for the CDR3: TGTGCCAGCAGCTTCCTGCTTAACAGGGGAAATTATGGCTACACCTTC.

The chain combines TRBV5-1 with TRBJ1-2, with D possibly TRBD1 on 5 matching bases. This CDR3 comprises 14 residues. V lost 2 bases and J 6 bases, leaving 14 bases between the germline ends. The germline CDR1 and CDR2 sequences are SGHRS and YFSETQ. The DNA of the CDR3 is TGCGCCAGCAGCTTAGCGACTGGGGGGGATGGCTACACCTTC. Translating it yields CASSLATGGDGYTF.

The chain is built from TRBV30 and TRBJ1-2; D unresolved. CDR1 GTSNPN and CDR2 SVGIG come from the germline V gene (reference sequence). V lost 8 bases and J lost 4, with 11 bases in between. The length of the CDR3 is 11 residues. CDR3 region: CARMGAYGYTF. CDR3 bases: TGTGCCAGAATGGGCGCCTATGGCTACACCTTC.

The CDR3 nucleotides are TGCGCCAGCAGTCCCGGGACAGGGGTAACTGAAGCTTTCTTT. Its translation is CASSPGTGVTEAFF. This rearrangement joins TRBV10-1 to TRBJ1-1, with 10 bases aligning to TRBD1. The J segment lost 5 bases and the V segment lost 5 bases, leaving 5 bases of the junction unmatched. Germline-derived CDR1 and CDR2 are WNHNN and SYGVQD (reference sequence). The CDR3 is 14 residues long.

CDR3 sequence (DNA): TGTGCCAGTAGTGTCCAGGTGGGGCCGGGCACAGATACGCAGTATTTT. Its translation is CASSVQVGPGTDTQYF. This chain joins TRBV19 and TRBJ2-3; possible D gene TRBD1, 5 bases. Looked up from germline, CDR1 is LNHDA and CDR2 is SQIVND (reference sequence). The V end lost 5 bases, the J end lost 1 base, and 16 bases lay between the germline ends. The CDR3 covers 16 residues.

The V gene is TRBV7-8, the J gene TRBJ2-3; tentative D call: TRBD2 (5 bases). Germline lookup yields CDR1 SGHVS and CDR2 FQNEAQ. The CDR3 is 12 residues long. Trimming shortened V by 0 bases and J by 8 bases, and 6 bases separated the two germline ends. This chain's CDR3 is CASSLAEGTQYF. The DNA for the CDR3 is TGTGCCAGCAGCTTAGCAGAGGGTACGCAGTATTTT.

DNA for the CDR3: TGCGCCAGCAGCCTTCGAGGGAGGATGGAGACCCAGTACTTC. Translating gives CASSLRGRMETQYF. The rearrangement uses TRBV5-1 and TRBJ2-5, with D possibly being TRBD2 (6 bases). CDR1 is SGHRS, CDR2 YFSETQ, per germline. The germline V and J ends were trimmed by 4 bases and 5 bases, with 15 bases remaining between them. CDR3 length equals 14 residues. The full variable domain, with the rest looked up from reference TRBV5-1 and TRBJ2-5, is KAGVTQTPRYLIKTRGQQVTLSCSPISGHRSVSWYQQTPGQGLQFLFEYFSETQRNKGNFPGRFSGRQFSNSRSEMNVSTLELGDSALYLCASSLRGRMETQYFGPGTRLLVL.

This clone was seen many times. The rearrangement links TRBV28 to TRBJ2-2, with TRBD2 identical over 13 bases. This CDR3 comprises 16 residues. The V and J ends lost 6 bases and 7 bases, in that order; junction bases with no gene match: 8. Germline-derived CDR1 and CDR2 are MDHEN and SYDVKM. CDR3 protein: CASRTGLAGEVGELFF. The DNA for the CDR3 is TGTGCCAGCAGGACCGGACTAGCGGGAGAGGTCGGGGAGCTGTTTTTT.

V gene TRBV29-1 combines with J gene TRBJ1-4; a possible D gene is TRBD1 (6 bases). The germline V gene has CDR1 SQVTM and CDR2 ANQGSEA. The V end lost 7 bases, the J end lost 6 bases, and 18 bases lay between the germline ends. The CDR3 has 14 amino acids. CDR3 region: CSAREGGLYEKLFF. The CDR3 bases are TGCAGCGCCCGTGAAGGGGGATTGTATGAAAAACTGTTTTTT.

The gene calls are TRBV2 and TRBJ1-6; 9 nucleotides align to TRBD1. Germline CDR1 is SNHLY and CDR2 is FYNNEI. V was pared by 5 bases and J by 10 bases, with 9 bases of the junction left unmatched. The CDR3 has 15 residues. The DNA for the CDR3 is TGTGCCAGCAGTTTGTCCGGGACAGGGAGATCACCCCTCCACTTT. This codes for CASSLSGTGRSPLHF.

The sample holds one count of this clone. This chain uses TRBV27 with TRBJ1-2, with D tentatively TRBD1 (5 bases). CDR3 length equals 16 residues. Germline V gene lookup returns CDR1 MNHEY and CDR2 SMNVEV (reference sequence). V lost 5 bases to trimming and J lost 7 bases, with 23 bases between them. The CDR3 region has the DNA TGTGCCAGCAGTGTTTCCCGCCGAAGGGGTTGGGGTGGCTACACCTTC. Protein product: CASSVSRRRGWGGYTF.

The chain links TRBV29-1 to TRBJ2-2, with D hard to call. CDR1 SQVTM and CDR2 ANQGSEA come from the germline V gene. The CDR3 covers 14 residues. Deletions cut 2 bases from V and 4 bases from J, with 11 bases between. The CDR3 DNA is TGCAGCGTTGAAAGATCGCGAGGCACCGGGGAGCTGTTTTTT. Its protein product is CSVERSRGTGELFF.

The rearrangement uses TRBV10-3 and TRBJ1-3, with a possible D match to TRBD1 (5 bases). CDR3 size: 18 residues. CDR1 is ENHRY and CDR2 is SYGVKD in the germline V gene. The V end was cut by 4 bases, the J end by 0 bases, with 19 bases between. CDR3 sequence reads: CAISGLHMTENSGNTIYF. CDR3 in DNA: TGTGCCATCAGTGGGTTACATATGACAGAAAACTCTGGAAACACCATATATTTT.

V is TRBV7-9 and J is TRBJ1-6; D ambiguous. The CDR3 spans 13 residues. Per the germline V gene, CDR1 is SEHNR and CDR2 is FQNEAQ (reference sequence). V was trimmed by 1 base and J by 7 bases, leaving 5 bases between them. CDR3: CASSLDWNSPLHF. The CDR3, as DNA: TGTGCCAGCAGCTTAGACTGGAATTCACCCCTCCACTTT. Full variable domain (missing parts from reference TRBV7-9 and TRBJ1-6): DTGVSQNPRHKITKRGQNVTFRCDPISEHNRLYWYRQTLGQGPEFLTYFQNEAQLEKSRLLSDRFSAERPKGSFSTLEIQRTEQGDSAMYLCASSLDWNSPLHFGNGTRLTVT.